This T cell receptor beta chain was found in a study of blood T cell repertoires in COVID-19. About the research overall: Samples of COVID-19 (acute and convalescent) were obtained from the United States, Italy and Spain.

CDR3 size: 18 residues. Germline trimming cut 6 bases from V and 5 bases from J; bases unmatched to any gene: 14. Data came from immunoSEQ multiplex PCR; TCRdb stores just in-frame clones and leaves some out. The table lists about 110,000 clones, approximately 85% of them singletons. This TCR was sampled from a man aged 70 or older with acute or convalescent COVID-19. Sequencing was carried out using peripheral blood. J is TRBJ2-6 and V is TRBV23-1, with TRBD2 identical over 9 bases. Being an ORF, TRBV23-1 has a function that is uncertain. CDR3 in amino acids: CASSGGRGDSGRANVLTF. DNA of the CDR3: TGCGCCAGCAGCGGCGGGAGGGGAGACTCTGGGCGGGCCAACGTCCTGACTTTC.